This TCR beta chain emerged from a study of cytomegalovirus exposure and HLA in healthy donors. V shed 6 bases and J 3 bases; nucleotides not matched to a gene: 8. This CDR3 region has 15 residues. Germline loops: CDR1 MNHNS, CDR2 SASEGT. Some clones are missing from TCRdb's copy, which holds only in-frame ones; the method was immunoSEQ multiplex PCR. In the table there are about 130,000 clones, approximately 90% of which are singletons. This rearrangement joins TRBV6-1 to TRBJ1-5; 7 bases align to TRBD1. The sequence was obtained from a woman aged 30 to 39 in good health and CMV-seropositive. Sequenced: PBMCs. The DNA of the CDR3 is TGTGCCAGCAGACGACAGGGAGCCCTCAATCAGCCCCAGCATTTT. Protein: CASRRQGALNQPQHF.